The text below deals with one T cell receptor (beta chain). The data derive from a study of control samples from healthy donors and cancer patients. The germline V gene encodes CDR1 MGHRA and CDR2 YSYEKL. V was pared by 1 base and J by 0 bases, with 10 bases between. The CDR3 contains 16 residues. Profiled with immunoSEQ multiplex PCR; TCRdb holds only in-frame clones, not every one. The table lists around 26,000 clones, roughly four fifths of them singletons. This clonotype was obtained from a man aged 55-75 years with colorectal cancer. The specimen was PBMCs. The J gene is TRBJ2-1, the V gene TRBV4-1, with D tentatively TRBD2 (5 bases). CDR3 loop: CASSQGIGSSYNEQFF. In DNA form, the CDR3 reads TGCGCCAGCAGCCAAGGCATAGGGAGCTCCTACAATGAGCAGTTCTTC.